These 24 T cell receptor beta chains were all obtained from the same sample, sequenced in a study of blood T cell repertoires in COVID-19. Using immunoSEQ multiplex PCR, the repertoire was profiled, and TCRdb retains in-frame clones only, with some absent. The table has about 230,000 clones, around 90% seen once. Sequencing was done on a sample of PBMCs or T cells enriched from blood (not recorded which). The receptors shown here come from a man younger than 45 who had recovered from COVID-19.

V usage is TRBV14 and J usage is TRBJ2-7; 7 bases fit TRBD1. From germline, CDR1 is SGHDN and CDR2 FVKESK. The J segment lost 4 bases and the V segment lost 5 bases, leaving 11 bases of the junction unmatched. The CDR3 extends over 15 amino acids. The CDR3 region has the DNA TGTGCCAGCAGCATGGGACAGCCGAGACTTTACGAGCAGTACTTC. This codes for CASSMGQPRLYEQYF.

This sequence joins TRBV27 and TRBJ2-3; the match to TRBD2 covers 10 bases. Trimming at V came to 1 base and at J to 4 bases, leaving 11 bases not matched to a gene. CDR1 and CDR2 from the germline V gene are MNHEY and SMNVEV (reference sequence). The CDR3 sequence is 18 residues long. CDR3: CASSLWVGLAGVSDTQYF. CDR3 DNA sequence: TGTGCCAGCAGTTTATGGGTCGGCCTAGCGGGAGTTTCAGATACGCAGTATTTT.

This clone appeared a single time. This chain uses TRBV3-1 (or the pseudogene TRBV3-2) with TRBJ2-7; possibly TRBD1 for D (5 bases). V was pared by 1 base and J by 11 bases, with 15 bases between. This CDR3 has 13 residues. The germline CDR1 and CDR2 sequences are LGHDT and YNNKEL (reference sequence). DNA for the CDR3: TGTGCCAGCAGCCAAGGGTACTACGTAGGGGAGTACTTC. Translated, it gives CASSQGYYVGEYF.

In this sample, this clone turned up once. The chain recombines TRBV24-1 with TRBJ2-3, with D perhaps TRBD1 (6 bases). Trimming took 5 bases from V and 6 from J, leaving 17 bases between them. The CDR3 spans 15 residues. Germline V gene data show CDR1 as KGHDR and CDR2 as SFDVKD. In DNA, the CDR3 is TGTGCCACCAGTGTCAGAGGCAGGGGTCGGGATACGCAGTATTTT. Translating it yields CATSVRGRGRDTQYF.

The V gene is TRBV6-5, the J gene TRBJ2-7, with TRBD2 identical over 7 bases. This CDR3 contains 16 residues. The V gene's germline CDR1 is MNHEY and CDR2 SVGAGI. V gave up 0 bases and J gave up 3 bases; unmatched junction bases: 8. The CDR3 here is CASSYSRGRGLYEQYF. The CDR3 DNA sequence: TGTGCCAGCAGTTACTCGCGGGGGAGAGGCCTCTACGAGCAGTACTTC.

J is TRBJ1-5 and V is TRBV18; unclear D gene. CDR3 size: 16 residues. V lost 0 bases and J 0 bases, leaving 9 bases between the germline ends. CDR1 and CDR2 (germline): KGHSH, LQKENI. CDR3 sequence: CASSPPGENSNQPQHF. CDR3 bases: TGTGCCAGCTCACCACCCGGGGAGAATAGCAATCAGCCCCAGCATTTT.

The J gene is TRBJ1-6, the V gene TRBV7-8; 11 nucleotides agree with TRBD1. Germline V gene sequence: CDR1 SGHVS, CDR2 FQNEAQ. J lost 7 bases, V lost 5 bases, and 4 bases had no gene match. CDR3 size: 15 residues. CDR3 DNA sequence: TGTGCCAGCAGCCCGCGGACAGGGGGCAATTCACCCCTCCACTTT. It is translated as CASSPRTGGNSPLHF.

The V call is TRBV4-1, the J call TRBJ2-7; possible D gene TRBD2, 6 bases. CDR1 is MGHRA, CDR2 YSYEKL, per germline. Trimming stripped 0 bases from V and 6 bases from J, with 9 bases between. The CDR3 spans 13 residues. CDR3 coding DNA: TGCGCCAGCAGCCAAGAGGAGGGCTTCGAGCAGTACTTC. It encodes CASSQEEGFEQYF.

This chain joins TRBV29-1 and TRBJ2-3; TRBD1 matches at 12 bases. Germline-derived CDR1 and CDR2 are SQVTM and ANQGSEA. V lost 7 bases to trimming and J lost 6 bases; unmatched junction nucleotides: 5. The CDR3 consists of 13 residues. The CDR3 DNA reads TGCAGCGCACCGGGACAGGGGGCCGATACGCAGTATTTT. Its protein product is CSAPGQGADTQYF.

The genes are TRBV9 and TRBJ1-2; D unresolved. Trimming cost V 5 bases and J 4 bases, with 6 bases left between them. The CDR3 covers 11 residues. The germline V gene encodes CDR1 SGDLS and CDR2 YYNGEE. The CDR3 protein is CASRRGYGYTF. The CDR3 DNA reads TGTGCCAGCAGGAGAGGCTATGGCTACACCTTC.

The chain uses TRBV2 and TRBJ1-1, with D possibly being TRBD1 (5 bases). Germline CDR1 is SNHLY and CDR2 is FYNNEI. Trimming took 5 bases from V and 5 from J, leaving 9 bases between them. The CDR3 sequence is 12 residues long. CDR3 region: CASSRYRTEAFF. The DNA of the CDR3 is TGTGCCAGCAGTCGTTACAGGACTGAAGCTTTCTTT.

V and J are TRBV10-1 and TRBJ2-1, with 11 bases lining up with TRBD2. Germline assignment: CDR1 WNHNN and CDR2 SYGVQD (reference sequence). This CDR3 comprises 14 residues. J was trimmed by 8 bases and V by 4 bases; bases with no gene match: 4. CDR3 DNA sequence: TGCGCCAGCAGTGCTAGCGGGAGGTATTATGAGCAGTTCTTC. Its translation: CASSASGRYYEQFF.

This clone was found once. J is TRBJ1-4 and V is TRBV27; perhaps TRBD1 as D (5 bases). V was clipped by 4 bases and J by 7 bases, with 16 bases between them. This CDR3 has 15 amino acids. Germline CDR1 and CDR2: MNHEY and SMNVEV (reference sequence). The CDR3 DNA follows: TGTGCCAGCAGTTCCATCTCAGGGTCGGGTGAAAAACTGTTTTTT. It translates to CASSSISGSGEKLFF.

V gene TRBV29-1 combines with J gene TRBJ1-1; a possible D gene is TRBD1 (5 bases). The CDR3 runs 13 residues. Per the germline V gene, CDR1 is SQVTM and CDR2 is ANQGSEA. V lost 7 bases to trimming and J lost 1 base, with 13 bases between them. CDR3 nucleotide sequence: TGCAGCGCCCCAACCGGGGGGAACACTGAAGCTTTCTTT. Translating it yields CSAPTGGNTEAFF.

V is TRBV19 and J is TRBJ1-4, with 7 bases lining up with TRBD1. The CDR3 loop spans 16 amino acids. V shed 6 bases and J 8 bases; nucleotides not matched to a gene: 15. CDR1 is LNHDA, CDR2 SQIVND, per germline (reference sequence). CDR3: CASSATQGTLGEKLFF. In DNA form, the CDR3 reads TGTGCCAGTAGCGCTACACAGGGGACGCTAGGGGAAAAACTGTTTTTT.

The CDR3 nucleotides read TGTGCCAGCAGTTTCGTTGCACGGGGTAGCAATCAGCCCCAGCATTTT. It encodes CASSFVARGSNQPQHF. The chain carries TRBV27 and TRBJ1-5; D is unresolved. CDR1 and CDR2 (germline): MNHEY, SMNVEV (reference sequence). This CDR3 contains 16 residues. V lost 3 bases and J lost 0, with 12 bases in between.

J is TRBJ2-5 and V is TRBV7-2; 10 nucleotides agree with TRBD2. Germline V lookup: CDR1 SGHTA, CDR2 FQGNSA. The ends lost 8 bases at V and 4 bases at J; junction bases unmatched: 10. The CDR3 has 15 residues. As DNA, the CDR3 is TGTGCCAGCGGCGGGGCTAGCGGGAGAACAGAGACCCAGTACTTC. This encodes CASGGASGRTETQYF.

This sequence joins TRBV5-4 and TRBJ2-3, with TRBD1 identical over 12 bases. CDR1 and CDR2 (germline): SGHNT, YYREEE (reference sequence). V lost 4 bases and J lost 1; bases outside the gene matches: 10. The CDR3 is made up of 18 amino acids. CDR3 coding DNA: TGTGCCAGCAGCAACCGGGACAGGGGGCTCCCAGGCACAGATACGCAGTATTTT. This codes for CASSNRDRGLPGTDTQYF.

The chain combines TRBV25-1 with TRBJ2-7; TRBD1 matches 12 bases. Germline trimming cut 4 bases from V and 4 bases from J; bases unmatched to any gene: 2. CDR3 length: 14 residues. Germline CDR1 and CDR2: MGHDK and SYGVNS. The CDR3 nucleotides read TGTGCCAGCAGTGTGGGACAGGGGGCTTACGAGCAGTACTTC. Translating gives CASSVGQGAYEQYF.

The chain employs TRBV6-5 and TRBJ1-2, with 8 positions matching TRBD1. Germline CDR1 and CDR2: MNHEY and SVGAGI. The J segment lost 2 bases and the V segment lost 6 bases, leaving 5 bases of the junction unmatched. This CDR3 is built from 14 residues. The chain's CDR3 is CASRDRGENYGYTF. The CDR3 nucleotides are TGTGCCAGCAGAGACAGGGGCGAGAACTATGGCTACACCTTC.

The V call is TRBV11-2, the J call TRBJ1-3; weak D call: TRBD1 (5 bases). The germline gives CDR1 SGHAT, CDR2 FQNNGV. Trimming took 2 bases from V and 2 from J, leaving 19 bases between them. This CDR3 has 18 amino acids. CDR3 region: CASSLFLRGLEPGNTIYF. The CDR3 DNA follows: TGTGCCAGCAGCTTATTCTTGCGGGGGTTAGAACCTGGAAACACCATATATTTT. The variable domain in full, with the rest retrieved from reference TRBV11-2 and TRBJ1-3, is EAGVAQSPRYKIIEKRQSVAFWCNPISGHATLYWYQQILGQGPKLLIQFQNNGVVDDSQLPKDRFSAERLKGVDSTLKIQPAKLEDSAVYLCASSLFLRGLEPGNTIYFGEGSWLTVV.

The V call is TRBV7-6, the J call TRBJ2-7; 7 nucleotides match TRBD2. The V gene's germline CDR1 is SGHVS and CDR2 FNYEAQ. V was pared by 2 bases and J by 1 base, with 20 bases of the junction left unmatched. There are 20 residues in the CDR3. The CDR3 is CASSLPPWRAGPPGSYEQYF. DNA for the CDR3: TGTGCCAGCAGCTTACCTCCTTGGAGAGCGGGACCCCCCGGATCCTACGAGCAGTACTTC.

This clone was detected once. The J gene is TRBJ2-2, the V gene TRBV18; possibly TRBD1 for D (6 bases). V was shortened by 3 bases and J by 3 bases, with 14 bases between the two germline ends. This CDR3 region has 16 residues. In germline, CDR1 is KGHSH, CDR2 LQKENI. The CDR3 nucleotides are TGTGCCAGCTCACCCTTTAGGACAGCCGACACCGGGGAGCTGTTTTTT. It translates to CASSPFRTADTGELFF.

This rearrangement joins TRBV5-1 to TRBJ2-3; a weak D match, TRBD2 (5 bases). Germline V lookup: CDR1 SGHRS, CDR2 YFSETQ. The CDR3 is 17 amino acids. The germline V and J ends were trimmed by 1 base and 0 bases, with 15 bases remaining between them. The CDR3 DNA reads TGCGCCAGCAGCTTGAATCGGAGGAGACCTAGCACAGATACGCAGTATTTT. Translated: CASSLNRRRPSTDTQYF.